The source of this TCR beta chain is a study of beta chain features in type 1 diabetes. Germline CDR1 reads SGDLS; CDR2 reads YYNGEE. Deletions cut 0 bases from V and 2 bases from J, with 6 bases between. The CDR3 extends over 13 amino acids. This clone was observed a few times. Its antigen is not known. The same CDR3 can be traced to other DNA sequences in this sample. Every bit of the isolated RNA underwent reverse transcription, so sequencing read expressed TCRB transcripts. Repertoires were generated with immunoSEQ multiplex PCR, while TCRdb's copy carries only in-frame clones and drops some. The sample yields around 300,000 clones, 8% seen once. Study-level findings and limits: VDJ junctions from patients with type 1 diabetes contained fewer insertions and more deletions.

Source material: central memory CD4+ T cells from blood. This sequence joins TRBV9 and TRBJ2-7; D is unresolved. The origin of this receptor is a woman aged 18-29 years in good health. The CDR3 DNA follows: TGTGCCAGCAGCGTAGGAAATACCTACGAGCAGTACTTC. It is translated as CASSVGNTYEQYF.